The 21 T cell receptor beta chains below were found in one sample sequenced in a study of blood T cells in healthy people across ages. The second PCR ran roughly 6 to 11 cycles with a sample-barcoded 5' primer and J-beta primers. TCRdb independently ran MiXCR on the 5' RACE reads; one entry per CDR3 protein. The sample has some 1,800,000 distinct CDR3 sequences; 39% are singletons. Input material: blood. The origin of the receptors is a human donor in good health.

This sequence joins TRBV12-3 or TRBV12-4 and TRBJ1-4, with TRBD1 matching over 9 bases. The length of the CDR3 is 15 residues. The J segment lost 7 bases and the V segment lost 5 bases, leaving 8 bases of the junction unmatched. CDR3 sequence reads: CASSTSGTGLEKLFF. The CDR3 DNA reads as TGTGCCAGCAGTACATCCGGGACAGGGCTTGAAAAACTGTTTTTT.

J is TRBJ2-3 and V is TRBV29-1, with D maybe TRBD2 (6 bases). The CDR3 is 15 amino acids. The V end was cut by 0 bases, the J end by 2 bases, with 12 bases between. CDR1 and CDR2 (germline): SQVTM, ANQGSEA. Here the CDR3 reads CSVEEEGTFTDTQYF. CDR3 nucleotides: TGCAGCGTTGAAGAGGAGGGGACTTTCACAGATACGCAGTATTTT.

The V and J genes are TRBV6-5 and TRBJ2-5; D is perhaps TRBD1 or TRBD2 (5 bases each). V shed 7 bases and J shed 1 base, with 13 bases lying between them. The CDR3 has 14 amino acids. Germline V gene lookup returns CDR1 MNHEY and CDR2 SVGAGI. For the CDR3, the DNA is TGTGCCAGCAAGCTCGGGACGGCCCAAGAGACCCAGTACTTC. Protein sequence: CASKLGTAQETQYF.

This clonotype was seen a handful of times. The chain employs TRBV5-6 and TRBJ1-1; 8 bases map to TRBD1. Germline V gives CDR1 SGHDT, CDR2 YYEEEE. The CDR3 has 15 residues. V gave up 4 bases and J gave up 3 bases; unmatched junction bases: 8. The CDR3 nucleotides read TGTGCCAGCAGCCCATACAGACAGGGGCACACTGAAGCTTTCTTT. It yields the protein CASSPYRQGHTEAFF.

About this clonotype: Sequence at one end of the junction differs from germline and may be a read error. The chain is built from TRBV7-2 and TRBJ1-1; tentatively, D is TRBD1 (5 bases). The CDR3 is 14 residues long. Germline V gives CDR1 SGHTA, CDR2 FQGNSA. The CDR3 loop is CVSSLEGLDTEAFF. In nucleotides, the CDR3 is TGTGTCAGCAGCTTAGAGGGGTTAGACACTGAAGCTTTCTTT.

The chain recombines TRBV27 with TRBJ2-5; D tentatively fits TRBD1 or TRBD2 (6 bases each). Germline CDR1 reads MNHEY; CDR2 reads SMNVEV (reference sequence). V lost 1 base and J lost 5, with 14 bases in between. The CDR3 sequence is 15 residues long. The CDR3 reads CASSLYALGGETQYF. CDR3 in DNA: TGTGCCAGCAGTTTATATGCCCTGGGGGGCGAGACCCAGTACTTC.

The J gene is TRBJ2-3, the V gene TRBV27, with TRBD1 matching 10 bases. J gave up 1 base and V 3 bases, and 4 bases lay outside the gene matches. Looked up from germline, CDR1 is MNHEY and CDR2 is SMNVEV (reference sequence). The CDR3 sequence is 16 residues long. The CDR3 sequence: CASSFRTGGGTDTQYF. Here the CDR3 DNA reads TGTGCCAGCAGTTTCCGGACAGGGGGTGGCACAGATACGCAGTATTTT.

V is TRBV4-3 and J is TRBJ2-4, with D possibly matching TRBD1 (5 bases). The end of the DNA is better explained by TRBJ2-7, so the J call may be wrong. Germline CDR1 is LGHNA and CDR2 is YSLEER. This CDR3 is 13 amino acids long. The DNA for the CDR3 is TGCGCCAGCAGCCAAGCAGGGTACAACGAGCAGTACTTC. It yields the protein CASSQAGYNEQYF.

The chain carries TRBV5-6 and TRBJ2-7, with D perhaps TRBD1 or TRBD2 (5 bases each). Germline CDR1 is SGHDT and CDR2 is YYEEEE. The CDR3 runs to 15 residues. Between the trimmed V and J ends, which lost 2 bases and 0 bases, there was a span of 12 bases. Here the CDR3 reads CASSLIGDDSYEQYF. CDR3 in DNA: TGTGCCAGCAGCTTAATCGGGGACGACTCCTACGAGCAGTACTTC. The variable domain in full, with the rest retrieved from reference TRBV5-6 and TRBJ2-7, is DAGVTQSPTHLIKTRGQQVTLRCSPKSGHDTVSWYQQALGQGPQFIFQYYEEEERQRGNFPDRFSGHQFPNYSSELNVNALLLGDSALYLCASSLIGDDSYEQYFGPGTRLTVT.

The chain recombines TRBV7-9 with TRBJ2-5; TRBD2 is a possible D gene (6 bases). Germline CDR1 reads SEHNR; CDR2 reads FQNEAQ (reference sequence). CDR3 length: 14 amino acids. Trimming cost V 3 bases and J 5 bases, with 13 bases left between them. In DNA form, the CDR3 reads TGTGCCAGCAGCTTTGCGGGATGGGGTGAGACCCAGTACTTC. This codes for CASSFAGWGETQYF. The variable domain in full, with the rest retrieved from reference TRBV7-9 and TRBJ2-5, is DTGVSQNPRHKITKRGQNVTFRCDPISEHNRLYWYRQTLGQGPEFLTYFQNEAQLEKSRLLSDRFSAERPKGSFSTLEIQRTEQGDSAMYLCASSFAGWGETQYFGPGTRLLVL.

The J gene is TRBJ1-5, the V gene TRBV6-5, with D maybe TRBD1 (5 bases). Trimming took 11 bases from V and 2 from J, leaving 13 bases between them. The CDR3 extends over 13 amino acids. Germline V lookup: CDR1 MNHEY, CDR2 SVGAGI. The CDR3 DNA sequence: TGTGCCCCGGGACCCATCCGCAATCAGCCCCAGCATTTT. Translating it yields CAPGPIRNQPQHF.

The V gene is TRBV12-3 or TRBV12-4, the J gene TRBJ2-1; D is perhaps TRBD2 (6 bases). The CDR3 sequence is 15 residues long. The germline V and J ends were trimmed by 6 bases and 10 bases, with 22 bases remaining between them. The CDR3 nucleotides read TGTGCCAGCAGCTCGACTAGTTTTCCCTCCTACGAGCAGTTCTTC. This gives the protein CASSSTSFPSYEQFF.

This CDR3 reads CASSDPTGGETQYF. As DNA, the CDR3 is TGTGCCAGCAGTGACCCCACGGGAGGGGAGACCCAGTACTTC. The genes are TRBV6-5 and TRBJ2-5, with 8 nucleotides matching TRBD2. The germline V gene encodes CDR1 MNHEY and CDR2 SVGAGI. This CDR3 contains 14 residues. Losses at the gene ends were 5 bases for V and 5 bases for J; bases not matched to a gene: 7.

This clonotype was seen more than once but under ten times. CDR3 nucleotide sequence: TGCAGTGTCCCGGACAGGGGGCTATACGAGCAGTACTTC. Translating it yields CSVPDRGLYEQYF. This sequence joins TRBV20-1 and TRBJ2-7, with TRBD1 identical over 11 bases. Germline assignment: CDR1 DFQATT and CDR2 SNEGSKA (reference sequence). V was pared by 7 bases and J by 4 bases, with 6 bases of the junction left unmatched. This CDR3 contains 13 residues.

V is TRBV4-2 and J is TRBJ2-1; 9 bases agree with TRBD2. The CDR3 loop spans 17 amino acids. The germline CDR1 and CDR2 sequences are LGHNA and YNFKEQ. Trimming took 1 base from V and 8 from J; bases not matched to a gene: 12. The CDR3 DNA sequence: TGTGCCAGCAGCCAAGTTTCGGGGCGGGGGGGAGTGGATGAGCAGTTCTTC. This encodes CASSQVSGRGGVDEQFF.

The rearrangement uses TRBV6-6 and TRBJ1-6; D ambiguous. CDR1 and CDR2 from the germline V gene are MNHNY and SVGAGI (reference sequence). The V end lost 4 bases, the J end lost 5 bases, and 12 bases lay between the germline ends. The CDR3 extends over 15 amino acids. The CDR3 nucleotides are TGTGCCAGCAGTTTGCAAGGGTGGGATAATTCACCCCTCCACTTT. Translation: CASSLQGWDNSPLHF.

CDR3: CASSLVGQGRESQYF. For the CDR3, the DNA is TGTGCCAGCAGCTTAGTGGGACAGGGTCGGGAGTCCCAGTACTTC. The gene calls are TRBV7-8 and TRBJ2-4, with 9 bases that match TRBD1. The CDR3 runs to 15 residues. The V and J ends lost 1 base and 13 bases, in that order; junction bases with no gene match: 11. CDR1 and CDR2 from the germline V gene are SGHVS and FQNEAQ.

As regards this clonotype: A junction boundary mismatches the germline segment, possibly from a read error. This sequence joins TRBV20-1 and TRBJ2-3; 11 bases align to TRBD2. CDR1 and CDR2 (germline): DFQATT, SNEGSKA (reference sequence). The CDR3 spans 15 residues. The chain's CDR3 is CSALFSGGAGDTRYF. CDR3 DNA sequence: TGCAGTGCTTTATTTAGCGGGGGGGCCGGAGATACGCGGTATTTT.

To note about this clonotype: A clone one base away is much larger, so this may be a read error. The chain employs TRBV12-3 or TRBV12-4 and TRBJ1-2; TRBD1 matches at 9 bases. The CDR3 length is 16 residues. CDR3 sequence: CACSSRDRVRWYGYTF. CDR3 in DNA: TGTGCCTGCAGTTCCCGGGACAGGGTTCGATGGTATGGCTACACCTTC.

The chain is built from TRBV20-1 and TRBJ2-7; tentatively, D is TRBD2 (5 bases). Germline-derived CDR1 and CDR2 are DFQATT and SNEGSKA (reference sequence). The CDR3 loop spans 14 amino acids. The CDR3 region has the DNA TGCAGCGCTTGCTGCCCGGGAAGAAACTACGAGCAGTACTTC. Translation: CSACCPGRNYEQYF.

This clonotype has more than one count but fewer than ten. The V gene is TRBV20-1, the J gene TRBJ2-1; TRBD2 is a possible D gene (6 bases). Germline values: CDR1 DFQATT, CDR2 SNEGSKA (reference sequence). Trimming took off 3 bases at V and 0 bases at J, with 12 bases between the two ends. The CDR3 contains 15 residues. CDR3: CSASWGEPSYNEQFF. The DNA for the CDR3 is TGCAGTGCTAGTTGGGGGGAGCCCTCCTACAATGAGCAGTTCTTC.